The entry below describes one T cell receptor beta chain. The antigen is unknown. Patients were newly diagnosed with stage II-IVA oral cavity squamous cell carcinoma without prior systemic or radiation treatment. Cohort: HPV-negative, locally advanced oral cavity squamous cell carcinoma patients. This CDR3 has 14 amino acids. Germline V gives CDR1 LNHDA, CDR2 SQIVND (reference sequence). V was pared by 5 bases and J by 0 bases, with 1 base of the junction left unmatched. Blood libraries mostly used approximately 450 ng genomic DNA, six replicates each. TCRdb keeps only in-frame clones here, not all; method: immunoSEQ multiplex PCR. Among around 60,000 clones listed, approximately 79% were seen once. The sample is drawn from a study of neoadjuvant anti-PD-1 for oral cavity cancer. Points from the study as a whole: Post-nivolumab, blood T cell clonality was significantly elevated in non-responders.

V is TRBV19 and J is TRBJ1-5, with 7 bases aligning to TRBD1. This TCR came from a person between 40 and 80 years old with oral cavity squamous cell carcinoma. This sample comprised PBMCs, obtained before nivolumab (anti-PD-1) treatment. The CDR3 sequence: CASSGQASNQPQHF. The CDR3 DNA follows: TGTGCCAGTAGTGGACAGGCTAGCAATCAGCCCCAGCATTTT.